A selection of T cell receptor beta chains follows, all from one sample in a study of T cells expressing NK-cell markers. With the 5' RACE reads reprocessed, TCRdb shows one record per CDR3 protein and no DNA. In all, the sample yields 350,000 to 450,000 distinct CDR3 sequences. The specimen was blood T cells: a sorted CD56 or NKG2C T cell subset, CD4+ or CD8+ T cells, or bulk PBMC T cells (not recorded which). These receptors were collected from a man aged 18 to 70 in good health. The CDR3 runs from the conserved cysteine through the conserved F or W. Fields, in order: CDR3 length, V gene, J gene, CDR3 protein.

17	TRBV4-1	TRBJ2-3	CASRNVVGNRGRDTQYF
14	TRBV21-1	TRBJ1-2	CASSKEGRPSGYTF
14	TRBV12-3/TRBV12-4	TRBJ2-7	CASSRAGASGEQYF
15	TRBV5-1	TRBJ2-3	CATRRGRGSLDTQYF
12	TRBV18	TRBJ1-2	CASSPAAGGYTF
16	TRBV2	TRBJ1-2	CASSGALSGTAYGYTF
15	TRBV2	TRBJ2-1	CASIWTRSSYNEQFF
14	TRBV16	TRBJ1-2	CASSRLTGIYGYTF
15	TRBV11-2	TRBJ1-2	CASSSSGGRLYGYTF
15	TRBV4-1	TRBJ1-3	CASSQRTGPGNTIYF
15	TRBV7-7	TRBJ2-3	CASSLSSGRTDTQYF
15	TRBV7-9	TRBJ2-1	CASSRSGGLGDEQFF
12	TRBV7-6	TRBJ1-5	CASSFLGEPQHF
13	TRBV18	TRBJ2-2	CASLRGDTGELFF
19	TRBV6-1	TRBJ2-2	CASSSKRSRDKPNTGELFF
16	TRBV7-3	TRBJ1-6	CASSLTRTGPGSPLHF
18	TRBV18	TRBJ2-6	CASAPLGGLSSGANVLTF
15	TRBV6-1	TRBJ2-5	CASSRLRASQETQYF
16	TRBV7-2	TRBJ2-3	CASSHPGLAGKNTQYF
14	TRBV29-1	TRBJ2-2	CSVLPQGGTGELFF
14	TRBV5-4	TRBJ2-1	CASSLGQDGNEQFF
13	TRBV7-9	TRBJ2-7	CASSPLPYYEQYF
17	TRBV7-2	TRBJ2-2	CASSLASGVANTGELFF
16	TRBV19	TRBJ2-7	CASSIEGPLNTYEQYF
18	TRBV4-1	TRBJ1-2	CASSQEQRGQREIYGYTF
13	TRBV18	TRBJ1-1	CASASRQGAEAFF
13	TRBV4-2	TRBJ2-7	CASSQENLALQYF
18	TRBV28	TRBJ2-5	CASRKTGTTISYQETQYF
16	TRBV11-2	TRBJ2-1	CASSGSGSSGNNEQFF
15	TRBV5-1	TRBJ2-7	CASSLLPGLSYEQYF
14	TRBV6-5	TRBJ2-7	CASSSTQGIYEQYF
16	TRBV6-5	TRBJ2-1	CASSYSSAGNYNEQFF
17	TRBV7-9	TRBJ2-3	CASSLDNSGASGDTQYF
15	TRBV9	TRBJ1-3	CASSETGFSGNTIYF
15	TRBV14	TRBJ2-5	CASSHFMRNRETQYF
14	TRBV6-1	TRBJ1-5	CASRPGVSNQPQHF
15	TRBV12-3/TRBV12-4	TRBJ2-1	CASRKQGTKYNEQFF
13	TRBV16	TRBJ1-2	CASSQSSQAGYTF
16	TRBV5-1	TRBJ2-1	CASSPAAGGLINEQFF
18	TRBV6-5	TRBJ2-2	CASSFRARQGRDTGELFF
15	TRBV6-1	TRBJ2-1	CASSLRGTGMGEQFF
16	TRBV3-1	TRBJ1-2	CASSRAGTRADYGYTF
13	TRBV28	TRBJ2-7	CASSPGTVEAQYF